Here is one TCR beta chain with its context. Its antigen is as yet unknown. This record belongs to a study of shared clonotypes between healthy human individuals. Regarding the study as a whole: Generation probabilities of non-shared clonotypes were lower (relative to those shared by all four donors).

Terminally differentiated effector memory CD45RA+ cells were excluded from the naive CD8 cells, which were CD45RO-negative and positively selected for CCR7. Over several immunoSEQ plates, each subset's genomic DNA was distributed in even portions. Replicate PCRs from sorted subsets contained approximately 200 ng DNA, which is around 30,000 T cell genomes. Sequenced by immunoSEQ multiplex PCR; TCRdb stores in-frame clones only, minus some. In the table there are more than 2 million clones, about 94% of which are singletons. V gave up 1 base and J gave up 4 bases, with 11 bases separating them. The germline V gene encodes CDR1 SGDLS and CDR2 YYNGEE. The CDR3 has 14 residues.

This TCR came from a man aged 18 to 29 in good health. Some clones in this sample may be carry-over from other donors' samples. The sequenced material came from naive CD8+ T cells from PBMCs. V usage is TRBV9 and J usage is TRBJ1-2, with a weak D call TRBD1 (5 bases). The CDR3 reads CASSVKGTAYGYTF. CDR3 bases: TGTGCCAGCAGCGTAAAGGGGACTGCCTATGGCTACACCTTC.